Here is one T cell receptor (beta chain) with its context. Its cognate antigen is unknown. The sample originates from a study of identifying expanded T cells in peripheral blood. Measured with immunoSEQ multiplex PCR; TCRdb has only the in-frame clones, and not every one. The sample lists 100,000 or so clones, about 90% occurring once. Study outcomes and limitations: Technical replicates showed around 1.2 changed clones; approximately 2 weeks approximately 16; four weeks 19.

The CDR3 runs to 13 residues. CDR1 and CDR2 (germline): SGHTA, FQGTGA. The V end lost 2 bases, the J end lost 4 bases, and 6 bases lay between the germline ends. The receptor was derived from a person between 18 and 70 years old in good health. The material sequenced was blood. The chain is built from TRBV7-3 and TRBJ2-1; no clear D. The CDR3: CASSLSTYNEQFF. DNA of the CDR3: TGTGCCAGCAGCTTATCCACTTACAATGAGCAGTTCTTC.